The present TCR beta chain was sequenced within a study of shared clonotypes between healthy human individuals (dated by TCRdb to 2020 to 2022). The study in broad terms: A couple of women and three men aged 18 to 49 years were included in the cohort. For each donor, three plates each were used for CD4 naive and CD4 memory, two plates were used for CD8 naive, and one plate was used for CD8 memory. To increase sequencing depth and limit assay-specific biases, different laboratories used diverse techniques to prepare libraries and sequence TCR repertoires. Per donor, leukapheresis produced somewhere between about 0.85 and 9.5 billion PBMCs. To estimate repertoire size and how much clonotype sharing occurs between individuals, the study deeply sequenced the blood TCR repertoires of five healthy adults.

With regard to this clone: There is no known antigen for this receptor. Nothing much larger sits one base from this clone, and base qualities are not available. This sample includes further DNA sequences coding for the same CDR3.

Using the deep immunoSEQ assay, TCR CDR3 regions were amplified from genomic DNA by multiplex PCR. Extracted genomic DNA from each cell subset was spread evenly across all wells of several immunoSEQ 96-well plates, with each plate serving as a replicate. For sorted subsets, each replicate PCR was loaded with roughly 0.2 ug genomic DNA, equivalent to about 30,000 T cell genomes. Purified libraries were measured with a Qubit 3.0 fluorometer, size-checked on a Bioanalyzer 2100, and measured again with the KAPA Library Quantification kit. Every immunoSEQ 96-well plate was sequenced on a separate single-read 150-cycle Illumina NextSeq 550 flow cell. In the authors' own workflow: Because the immunoSEQ output included only junctional sequences and no quality scores, the filtering could not be the same as the filtering used for full-length reads. To assign V/J genes and CDR3, sequences were annotated against IMGT germline references using PyIR, a Python wrapper for IgBLAST v1.9. Reads were filtered out if the reads had weak V/J assignments (E-value above 1e-6), no CDR3, stop codons, out-of-frame junctions, or ambiguous translated residues. V3J clonotypes were defined by identical inferred V gene, J gene, and CDR3 amino acid sequence. The percentage overlap between two repertoires was calculated by dividing the number of shared unique clonotypes by the size of the smaller repertoire. RTK rarefaction, the Chao1 estimator, and Recon v2.1 estimates of unobserved clonotypes were used to assess repertoire richness. OLGA was used to compute generation probabilities for all TCRbeta clonotypes that the gDNA method yielded from a handful of donors. In its TCRdb copy, this immuneACCESS table keeps in-frame sequences only and misses some clones. Where compared with another copy, unresolved V genes explain less than half of these, and the others have no known cause. The V and J calls and clone size are taken from that table; D and trimming were inferred from the DNA. This sample has 2 million to 2.5 million clones in its table, and over 90% of those were observed once. Under 0.45% of the sample is held by the ten biggest clonotypes.

Donors were healthy HIV-negative adults with no recently reported acute infections or vaccinations. All donors were Caucasian adults living in Nashville, Tennessee, USA. CD4+ T cells were enriched through magnetic negative selection, after which naive cells were positively selected on CD45RA and the remaining negative fraction served as the memory subset. Blood was collected by leukapheresis, and PBMCs were isolated by Ficoll-Histopaque density gradient centrifugation and then cryopreserved in liquid nitrogen vapor phase. Analytical flow cytometry was used to check the purity and quantity of every magnetically sorted T cell population. Genomic DNA was isolated from each sorted fraction and quantified by UV absorbance on a Nanodrop 2000c. Overall study results and their limits: About 5% of naive CD4, roughly 3.5% of naive CD8, 2.3% of memory CD4, and 0.4% of memory CD8 clonotypes were shared across a few donors. Because the study included a small number of donors, the genetic and exposure-history diversity represented was limited. Larger estimated clonotype richness was generally found for naive subsets than for memory subsets. Incomplete sequencing was indicated by rarefaction of sorted-subset datasets, despite the large sequencing depth. Compared with non-shared clonotypes, the clonotypes found in all four sorted-subset donors had higher generation probabilities. Pairwise subsampling indicated that sequencing depth was expected to affect the degree of clonotype sharing among donors. Sampling was limited to blood, and TCR repertoires in tissue likely differ from TCR repertoires in blood.

The specimen was naive CD4+ T cells from PBMCs. This specimen's cell subset or site label, interpreted: CD45RA+ positively selected. The source of this sequence is a man aged 18 to 35 in good health. Some clones in this sample may be carry-over from other donors' samples.

In nucleotide form, the sequence is TGTGCCAGCAGTTCAGGGGCGGATACGCAGTATTTT. This gives the protein CASSSGADTQYF. The sequence links TRBV2 to TRBJ2-3; tentative D gene TRBD1, with 6 bases matching. The germline ends are 9 bases apart after V is trimmed by 5 bases and J by 6 bases. The germline V gene yields SNHLY for CDR1 and FYNNEI for CDR2. The CDR3 holds 12 amino acids from the cysteine to the phenylalanine. The DNA shown is the 36-base CDR3, in frame from base 1.